This T cell receptor (beta chain) originates from a study of CD8 T cells in ankylosing spondylitis. There are 15 residues in the CDR3. Trimming cost V 2 bases and J 8 bases; bases outside gene matches: 8. This clonotype has a handful of counts. TCRdb ran MiXCR on the 5' RACE reads and lists one entry per CDR3 protein. The sample holds under 450,000 distinct CDR3 sequences, 20% seen once. The rearrangement links TRBV12-3 or TRBV12-4 to TRBJ2-3; 9 bases are a match to TRBD2. Material: blood, either unsorted or a sorted T cell fraction (not recorded which). The receptor was isolated from a male donor with ankylosing spondylitis or in good health (not recorded which). CDR3 amino acids: CASSLMPSGAATQYF. The CDR3 nucleotides read TGTGCCAGCAGTTTAATGCCTAGCGGGGCGGCTACGCAGTATTTT.